These T cell receptor beta chains were read from a single sample in a study of cytomegalovirus exposure and HLA in healthy donors. Sequencing was performed with immunoSEQ multiplex PCR; in TCRdb, only in-frame clones are kept and a portion is missing. The sample holds more than 140,000 clones, roughly 80% seen once. The sequenced sample was PBMCs. The receptors shown here come from a female donor in good health and CMV-seronegative. Both conserved end residues are part of each CDR3. A D gene is named only where the DNA matches it firmly. Clone size, where shown, is once, few, many, or a class for clones that have expanded.

d_gene	abundance	v_gene	j_gene	CDR3aa	CDR3nt
-	-	TRBV9	TRBJ1-2	CASSVGGGPEAYGYTF	TGTGCCAGCAGCGTAGGGGGGGGGCCCGAGGCGTATGGCTACACCTTC
TRBD1	-	TRBV6-1	TRBJ1-5	CASNPQGDQPQHF	TGTGCCAGCAATCCTCAGGGGGATCAGCCCCAGCATTTT
TRBD2	-	TRBV7-3	TRBJ2-3	CASSFSGGDTQYF	TGTGCCAGCAGCTTTTCGGGAGGAGATACGCAGTATTTT
TRBD1	-	TRBV5-1	TRBJ1-1	CASTPRDRGGDEAFF	TGCGCCAGCACACCCCGGGACAGAGGAGGCGATGAAGCTTTCTTT
TRBD2	-	TRBV7-2	TRBJ2-7	CASSFPSGSILGYEQYF	TGTGCCAGCAGCTTCCCTAGCGGGAGCATTCTAGGCTACGAGCAGTACTTC
TRBD2	few	TRBV6-4	TRBJ2-3	CASSLFAGETDTQYF	TGTGCCAGCAGTCTCTTTGCGGGGGAGACAGATACGCAGTATTTT
TRBD1	-	TRBV6-1	TRBJ2-1	CASSEFHRGSSYNEQFF	TGTGCCAGCAGTGAGTTTCACAGGGGGAGCTCCTACAATGAGCAGTTCTTC
-	-	TRBV4-2	TRBJ2-7	CASSQDWSSRYEQYF	TGTGCCAGCAGCCAAGATTGGTCTAGCCGTTACGAGCAGTACTTC
TRBD1	-	TRBV6-9	TRBJ1-1	CARERQGGTEAFF	TGTGCCAGAGAACGACAGGGAGGCACTGAAGCTTTCTTT
-	-	TRBV11-3	TRBJ1-4	CASSLEATGPNEKLFF	TGTGCCAGCAGCTTAGAAGCGACAGGTCCTAATGAAAAACTGTTTTTT
-	few	TRBV4-1	TRBJ1-4	CASSQGTANEKLFF	TGCGCCAGCAGCCAAGGGACAGCTAATGAAAAACTGTTTTTT
TRBD1	-	TRBV10-3	TRBJ1-4	CAIRLGDRENEKLFF	TGTGCCATAAGGCTCGGGGACAGGGAAAATGAAAAACTGTTTTTT
TRBD1	-	TRBV19	TRBJ2-1	CASRGTANNNEQFF	TGTGCCAGTAGGGGGACAGCTAATAACAATGAGCAGTTCTTC
-	-	TRBV5-4	TRBJ2-5	CASTSGGTQYF	TGTGCCAGCACCAGTGGAGGGACCCAGTACTTC
TRBD1	-	TRBV28	TRBJ1-2	CASNRLRQGTLDGYTF	TGTGCCAGCAACCGACTCAGACAGGGAACGTTGGATGGCTACACCTTC
-	-	TRBV28	TRBJ2-7	CASTSPSYEQYF	TGTGCCAGCACTTCTCCGTCCTACGAGCAGTACTTC
-	-	TRBV7-9	TRBJ1-2	CASSLRGGDFHAF	TGTGCCAGCAGCTTACGCGGGGGCGATTTCCACGCCTTC
TRBD1	-	TRBV10-1	TRBJ2-1	CASSDGGQGVSSYNEQFF	TGCGCCAGCAGTGATGGGGGACAGGGGGTTAGCTCCTACAATGAGCAGTTCTTC
-	-	TRBV5-1	TRBJ2-4	CASSLEPRENIQYF	TGCGCCAGCAGCTTGGAGCCCAGGGAAAACATTCAGTACTTC
TRBD1	-	TRBV7-6	TRBJ1-3	CASSSYQQGARRNTIYF	TGTGCCAGCAGCTCATACCAACAGGGGGCTAGGAGAAACACCATATATTTT
TRBD1	-	TRBV10-3	TRBJ2-7	CASSTGPEGGAGYEQYF	TGTGCCAGCAGTACCGGCCCCGAAGGGGGCGCGGGCTACGAGCAGTACTTC
-	-	TRBV11-1	TRBJ2-5	CASSLGYGYQETQYF	TGTGCCAGCAGCTTAGGCTACGGGTACCAAGAGACCCAGTACTTC
TRBD1	-	TRBV5-1	TRBJ1-4	CASSSGGQGIEKLFF	TGCGCCAGCAGCTCTGGGGGACAGGGTATCGAAAAACTGTTTTTT
TRBD1	-	TRBV27	TRBJ2-1	CASSTYQPAKTGRPYNEQFF	TGTGCCAGCAGTACCTACCAACCAGCGAAGACAGGGAGACCCTACAATGAGCAGTTCTTC